These T cell receptor beta chains were read from a single sample in a study of post-analysis software for immune sequencing data. TCRdb itself ran the PCR reads through MiXCR, one entry per CDR3 protein. Of about 770,000 distinct CDR3 sequences in the sample, about 43% are singletons; the top ten hold 4.9%. Input material: blood. The receptors stem from a girl aged 10 to 17 with multiple sclerosis. Each CDR3 is given with its conserved first and last residue. D genes are given only for firm matches. Rows give clone size only sometimes, using once, few, many, or a class for an expanded clone.

clone_size: -
j_call: TRBJ2-1
d_call: TRBD2
v_call: TRBV6-1
cdr3_aa: CASSEIAGTYNEQFF
cdr3_nt: TGTGCCAGCAGTGAGATAGCGGGCACCTACAATGAGCAGTTCTTC

clone_size: -
j_call: TRBJ2-1
d_call: -
v_call: TRBV4-3
cdr3_aa: CASSSYLLREQFF
cdr3_nt: TGCGCCAGCAGCTCGTATCTCCTCCGGGAGCAGTTCTTC

clone_size: -
j_call: TRBJ2-7
d_call: TRBD1
v_call: TRBV20-1
cdr3_aa: CSARDGTGVYF
cdr3_nt: TGCAGTGCTAGAGACGGAACAGGGGTGTACTTC

clone_size: -
j_call: TRBJ2-3
d_call: -
v_call: TRBV7-4
cdr3_aa: CLTEREDTDTQYF
cdr3_nt: TGCCTGACGGAGAGAGAGGACACAGATACGCAGTATTTT

clone_size: once
j_call: TRBJ2-1
d_call: -
v_call: TRBV7-8
cdr3_aa: CASSWGLAVPYNEQFF
cdr3_nt: TGTGCCAGCAGCTGGGGACTCGCGGTCCCCTACAATGAGCAGTTCTTC

clone_size: few
j_call: TRBJ2-3
d_call: -
v_call: TRBV14
cdr3_aa: CASSQDLRDTQYF
cdr3_nt: TGTGCCAGCAGCCAAGATCTGAGGGATACGCAGTATTTT

clone_size: few
j_call: TRBJ2-5
d_call: -
v_call: TRBV29-1
cdr3_aa: CSHTGQIQETQYF
cdr3_nt: TGCAGCCACACCGGACAGATCCAAGAGACCCAGTACTTC

clone_size: -
j_call: TRBJ1-2
d_call: TRBD1
v_call: TRBV10-3
cdr3_aa: CASRDRVASNYGYTF
cdr3_nt: TGTGCCTCCCGGGACAGGGTCGCCAGCAACTATGGCTACACCTTC

clone_size: -
j_call: TRBJ2-3
d_call: TRBD2
v_call: TRBV10-3
cdr3_aa: CAITASGSTDTQYF
cdr3_nt: TGTGCCATCACGGCTAGCGGTAGCACAGATACGCAGTATTTT

clone_size: -
j_call: TRBJ2-1
d_call: -
v_call: TRBV5-1
cdr3_aa: CASSPIGSGYNEQFF
cdr3_nt: TGCGCCAGCAGCCCCATCGGGAGTGGCTACAATGAGCAGTTCTTC

clone_size: -
j_call: TRBJ2-3
d_call: -
v_call: TRBV7-8
cdr3_aa: CASSYFTEDHSTDTQYF
cdr3_nt: TGTGCCAGCAGCTACTTCACGGAAGATCATAGCACAGATACGCAGTATTTT

clone_size: few
j_call: TRBJ2-7
d_call: -
v_call: TRBV12-3/TRBV12-4
cdr3_aa: CASSFAVHEQYF
cdr3_nt: TGTGCCAGCAGTTTTGCCGTACACGAGCAGTACTTC

clone_size: -
j_call: TRBJ1-2
d_call: TRBD1
v_call: TRBV12-3/TRBV12-4
cdr3_aa: CASNPGQGPVYGYTF
cdr3_nt: TGTGCCAGCAACCCCGGACAGGGGCCGGTCTATGGCTACACCTTC

clone_size: -
j_call: TRBJ2-1
d_call: TRBD2
v_call: TRBV7-9
cdr3_aa: CASSSPGGEFF
cdr3_nt: TGTGCCAGCAGCTCCCCGGGGGGAGAGTTCTTC

clone_size: -
j_call: TRBJ2-1
d_call: -
v_call: TRBV12-2
cdr3_aa: CASRPLAGVWNERFF
cdr3_nt: TGTGCAAGTCGCCCTCTAGCGGGAGTATGGAATGAGCGGTTCTTC

clone_size: few
j_call: TRBJ1-4
d_call: -
v_call: TRBV11-3
cdr3_aa: CASSRLGGTKGEKLFF
cdr3_nt: TGTGCCAGCAGCAGACTGGGAGGGACCAAAGGGGAAAAACTGTTTTTT

clone_size: -
j_call: TRBJ2-5
d_call: TRBD2
v_call: TRBV19
cdr3_aa: CASSTQSTSGSQETQYF
cdr3_nt: TGTGCCAGTAGTACCCAATCGACTAGCGGCTCACAAGAGACCCAGTACTTC

clone_size: -
j_call: TRBJ2-7
d_call: TRBD1
v_call: TRBV29-1
cdr3_aa: CSVSGTGYEQYF
cdr3_nt: TGCAGCGTGTCCGGGACAGGGTACGAGCAGTACTTC

clone_size: few
j_call: TRBJ2-7
d_call: -
v_call: TRBV4-3
cdr3_aa: CASSQGGTSYEQYF
cdr3_nt: TGCGCCAGCAGCCAAGGAGGGACCTCCTACGAGCAGTACTTC

clone_size: -
j_call: TRBJ2-3
d_call: -
v_call: TRBV7-9
cdr3_aa: CASSLGTDYTDTQYF
cdr3_nt: TGTGCCAGCAGCTTAGGGACGGACTACACAGATACGCAGTATTTT

clone_size: -
j_call: TRBJ2-7
d_call: -
v_call: TRBV7-2
cdr3_aa: CASSFDGVYEQYF
cdr3_nt: TGTGCCAGCAGCTTCGACGGGGTCTACGAGCAGTACTTC

clone_size: many
j_call: TRBJ2-5
d_call: -
v_call: TRBV29-1
cdr3_aa: CSVEGGSLQETQYF
cdr3_nt: TGCAGCGTTGAGGGGGGCAGTTTACAAGAGACCCAGTACTTC

clone_size: few
j_call: TRBJ2-3
d_call: -
v_call: TRBV20-1
cdr3_aa: CSASPGADTQYF
cdr3_nt: TGCAGTGCTAGCCCAGGCGCAGATACGCAGTATTTT

clone_size: -
j_call: TRBJ2-7
d_call: -
v_call: TRBV20-1
cdr3_aa: CSASPVSSHEQYF
cdr3_nt: TGCAGTGCTAGTCCGGTGAGCTCCCACGAGCAGTACTTC

clone_size: -
j_call: TRBJ2-2
d_call: TRBD1
v_call: TRBV25-1
cdr3_aa: CASSEYMWTGDTGELFF
cdr3_nt: TGTGCCAGCAGTGAATATATGTGGACAGGGGACACCGGGGAGCTGTTTTTT

clone_size: few
j_call: TRBJ2-1
d_call: -
v_call: TRBV29-1
cdr3_aa: CSVECVDTDYNEQFF
cdr3_nt: TGCAGCGTTGAATGTGTTGACACCGATTACAATGAGCAGTTCTTC